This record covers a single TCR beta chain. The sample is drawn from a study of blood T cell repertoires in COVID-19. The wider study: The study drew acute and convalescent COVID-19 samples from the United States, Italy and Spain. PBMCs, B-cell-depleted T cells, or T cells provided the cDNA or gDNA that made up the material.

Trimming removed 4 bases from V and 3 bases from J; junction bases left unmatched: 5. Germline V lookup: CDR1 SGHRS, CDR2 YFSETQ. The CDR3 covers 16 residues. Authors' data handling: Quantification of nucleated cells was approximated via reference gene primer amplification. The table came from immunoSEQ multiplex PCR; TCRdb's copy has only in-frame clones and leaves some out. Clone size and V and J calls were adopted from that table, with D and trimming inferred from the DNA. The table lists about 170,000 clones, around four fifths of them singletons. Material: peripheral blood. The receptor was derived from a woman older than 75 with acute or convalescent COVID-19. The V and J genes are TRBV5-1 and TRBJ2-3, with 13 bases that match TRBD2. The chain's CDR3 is CASSPTSGRMTDTQYF. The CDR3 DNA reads TGCGCCAGCAGCCCGACTAGCGGGAGGATGACAGATACGCAGTATTTT.